The text below deals with one TCR beta chain. Original processing methods: Reference gene primer amplification yielded estimated nucleated cell counts. Measured with immunoSEQ multiplex PCR; TCRdb has only the in-frame clones, and not every one. For V, J and clone size, that table is used; D and trimming come from the DNA. Counted here are 280,000 or so clones, less than 85% occurring once; the ten biggest clones make up under 3%. This sample is drawn from a study of blood T cell repertoires in COVID-19. In terms of age and location, participants ranged from about 18 to 89 years and lived in about 25 US areas. Participants' reported clinical history set cohort assignment. Donors in Cohort 3 who had recovered were those with two negative PCRs, healthcare professional clearance, or resolution of their symptoms. CDR1 LGHNA and CDR2 YSLEER come from the germline V gene. This CDR3 comprises 15 residues. Trimming took 0 bases from V and 1 from J, leaving 9 bases between them.

Material: PBMCs or T cells enriched from blood (not recorded which). This chain links TRBV4-3 with TRBJ1-2; D is uncertain. The clonotype was recovered from a woman between 45 and 65 years old who had recovered from COVID-19. CDR3 protein: CASSQEAPSNYGYTF. The CDR3 DNA is TGCGCCAGCAGCCAAGAGGCCCCAAGTAACTATGGCTACACCTTC.